This T cell receptor beta chain emerged from a study of cytomegalovirus exposure and HLA in healthy donors. Concerning this clone itself: Antigen specificity is unknown.

The study, taken as a whole, reports: Later work found that TCR association rates differed between HLA loci; DRB1 had the most and HLA-C the fewest. Reports showed the classifier diagnosing cytomegalovirus status with high specificity and sensitivity.

The PCR ran on 60 Vbeta and 13 Jbeta primers. The table came from immunoSEQ multiplex PCR; TCRdb's copy has only in-frame clones and leaves some out. This table holds 200,000 to 250,000 clones, 60% to 85% found once. J lost 3 bases, V lost 0 bases, and 4 bases had no gene match. Germline CDR1 and CDR2: LNHNV and YYDKDF (reference sequence). The CDR3 runs to 16 residues. Sequencing input: PBMCs. The V gene is TRBV15, the J gene TRBJ2-3; TRBD2 matches 9 bases. The TCR comes from a man in his forties in good health and CMV-seronegative. CDR3 DNA: TGTGCCACCAGCAGAGATGCAGCGGGGGGAACAGATACGCAGTATTTT. It is translated as CATSRDAAGGTDTQYF. Based on the CDR3 plus reference TRBV15 and TRBJ2-3, the full variable domain is DAMVIQNPRYQVTQFGKPVTLSCSQTLNHNVMYWYQQKSSQAPKLLFHYYDKDFNNEADTPDNFQSRRPNTSFCFLDIRSPGLGDTAMYLCATSRDAAGGTDTQYFGPGTRLTVL.